This entry concerns a single TCR beta chain. Its target is not known. The sample comes from a study of graft-versus-host responses after intestinal transplantation. Study at large: Transplants given to recipients were multivisceral, liver-intestinal, or isolated intestinal. The study gave all recipients anti-thymocyte globulin induction, then tacrolimus and steroids for about 3 years. The study's findings and limits: Recipient bone marrow held GvH clones, some seen earlier in ileum or blood.

Germline-derived CDR1 and CDR2 are MNHEY and SMNVEV (reference sequence). The CDR3 consists of 14 residues. The V gene lost 3 bases and the J gene lost 4 bases, with 13 bases spanning the gap. Sequencing used immunoSEQ multiplex PCR; TCRdb keeps in-frame clones, though not all of them. This sample has 20,000 to 25,000 clones, with around 82% found just once. The gene calls are TRBV27 and TRBJ2-7; D unclear. Sequencing was performed on unstimulated CD8+ T cells sorted from spleen or lymph node cells, taken before transplant. This TCR came from a human donor who was the organ donor for an intestinal transplant. CDR3: CASSLGAMGYEQYF. CDR3 DNA sequence: TGTGCCAGCAGTTTGGGCGCCATGGGATACGAGCAGTACTTC.